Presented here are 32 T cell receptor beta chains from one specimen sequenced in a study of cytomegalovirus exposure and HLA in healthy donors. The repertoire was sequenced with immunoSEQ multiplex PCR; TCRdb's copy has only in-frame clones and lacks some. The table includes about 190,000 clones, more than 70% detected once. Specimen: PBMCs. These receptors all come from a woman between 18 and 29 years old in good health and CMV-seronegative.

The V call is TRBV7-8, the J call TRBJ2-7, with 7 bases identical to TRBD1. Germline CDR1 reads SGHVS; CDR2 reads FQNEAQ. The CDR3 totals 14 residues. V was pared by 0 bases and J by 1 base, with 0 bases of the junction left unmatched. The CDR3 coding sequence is TGTGCCAGCAGCTTAGCGGGACAGTCCTACGAGCAGTACTTC. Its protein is CASSLAGQSYEQYF.

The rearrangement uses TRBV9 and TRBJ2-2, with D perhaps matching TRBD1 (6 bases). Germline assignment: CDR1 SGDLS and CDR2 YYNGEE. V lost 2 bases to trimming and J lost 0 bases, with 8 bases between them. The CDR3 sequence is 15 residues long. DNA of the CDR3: TGTGCCAGCAGCGTGGGACATACGAACACCGGGGAGCTGTTTTTT. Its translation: CASSVGHTNTGELFF.

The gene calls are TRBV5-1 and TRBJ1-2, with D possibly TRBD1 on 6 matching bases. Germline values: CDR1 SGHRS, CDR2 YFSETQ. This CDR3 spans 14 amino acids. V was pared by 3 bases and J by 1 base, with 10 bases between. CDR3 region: CASSSTGDNYGYTF. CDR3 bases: TGCGCCAGCAGCTCGACAGGCGATAACTATGGCTACACCTTC.

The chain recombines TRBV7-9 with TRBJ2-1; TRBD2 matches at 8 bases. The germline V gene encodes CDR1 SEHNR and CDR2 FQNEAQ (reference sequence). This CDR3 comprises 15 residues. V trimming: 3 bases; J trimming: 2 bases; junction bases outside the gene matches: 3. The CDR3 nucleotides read TGTGCCAGCAGCTTTAGCGGGATACCCTACAATGAGCAGTTCTTC. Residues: CASSFSGIPYNEQFF.

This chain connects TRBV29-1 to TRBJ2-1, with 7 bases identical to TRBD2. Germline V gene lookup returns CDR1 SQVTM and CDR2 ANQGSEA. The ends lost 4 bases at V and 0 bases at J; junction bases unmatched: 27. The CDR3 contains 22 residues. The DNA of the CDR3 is TGCAGCGTTGTGTCTTTGGGCTGGGGAGCGGGACCAATCAAAAACTCCTACAATGAGCAGTTCTTC. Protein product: CSVVSLGWGAGPIKNSYNEQFF.

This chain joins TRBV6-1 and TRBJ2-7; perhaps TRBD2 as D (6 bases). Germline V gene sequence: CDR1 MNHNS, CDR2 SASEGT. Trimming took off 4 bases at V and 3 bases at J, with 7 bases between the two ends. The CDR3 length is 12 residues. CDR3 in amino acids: CASSGLDYEQYF. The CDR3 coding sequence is TGTGCCAGCAGTGGACTAGACTACGAGCAGTACTTC.

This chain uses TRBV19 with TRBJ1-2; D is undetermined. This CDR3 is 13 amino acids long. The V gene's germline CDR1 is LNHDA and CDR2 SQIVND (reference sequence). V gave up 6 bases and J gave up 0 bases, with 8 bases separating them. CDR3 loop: CASRYGPNYGYTF. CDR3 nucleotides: TGTGCCAGTAGGTATGGGCCTAACTATGGCTACACCTTC.

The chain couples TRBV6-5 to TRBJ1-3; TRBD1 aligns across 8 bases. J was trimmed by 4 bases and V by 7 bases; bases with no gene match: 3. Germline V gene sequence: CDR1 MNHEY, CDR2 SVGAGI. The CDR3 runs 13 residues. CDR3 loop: CASTQGGGNTIYF. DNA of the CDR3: TGTGCCAGCACACAGGGGGGAGGAAACACCATATATTTT.

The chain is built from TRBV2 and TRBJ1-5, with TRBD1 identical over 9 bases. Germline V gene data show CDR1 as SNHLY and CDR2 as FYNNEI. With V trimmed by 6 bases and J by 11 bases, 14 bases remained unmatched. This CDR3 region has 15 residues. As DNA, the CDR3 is TGTGCCAGCAGGGAACAGGGGGCGAGGCAATCAGCCCAGCATTTT. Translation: CASREQGARQSAQHF. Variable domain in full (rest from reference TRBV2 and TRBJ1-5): EPEVTQTPSHQVTQMGQEVILRCVPISNHLYFYWYRQILGQKVEFLVSFYNNEISEKSEIFDDQFSVERPDGSNFTLKIRSTKLEDSAMYFCASREQGARQSAQHFGDGTRLSIL.

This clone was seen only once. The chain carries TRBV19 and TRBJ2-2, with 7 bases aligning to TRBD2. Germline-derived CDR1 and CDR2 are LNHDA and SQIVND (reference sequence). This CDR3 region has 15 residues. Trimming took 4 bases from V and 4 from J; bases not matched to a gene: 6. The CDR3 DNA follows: TGTGCCAGTAGTAGCGGGAGAATGGGCACCGGGGAGCTGTTTTTT. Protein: CASSSGRMGTGELFF.

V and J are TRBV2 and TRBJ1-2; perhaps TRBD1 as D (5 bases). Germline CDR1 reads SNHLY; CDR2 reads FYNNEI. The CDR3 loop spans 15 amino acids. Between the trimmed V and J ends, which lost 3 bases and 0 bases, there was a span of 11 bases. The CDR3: CASSEGGRPNYGYTF. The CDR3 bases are TGTGCCAGCAGTGAGGGGGGACGCCCTAACTATGGCTACACCTTC.

Here the CDR3 reads CASSDRTGLTEAFF. The CDR3 bases are TGCGCCAGCAGTGATAGGACAGGACTCACTGAAGCTTTCTTT. The V and J genes are TRBV10-1 and TRBJ1-1; 7 nucleotides align to TRBD1. The ends lost 3 bases at V and 4 bases at J; junction bases unmatched: 5. CDR1 and CDR2 (germline): WNHNN, SYGVQD (reference sequence). The CDR3 is 14 residues long.

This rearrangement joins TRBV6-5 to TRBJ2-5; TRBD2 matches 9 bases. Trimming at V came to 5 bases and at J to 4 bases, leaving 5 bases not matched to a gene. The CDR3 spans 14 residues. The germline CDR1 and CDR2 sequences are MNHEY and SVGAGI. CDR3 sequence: CASSPLAGGETQYF. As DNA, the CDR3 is TGTGCCAGCAGTCCACTAGCGGGCGGAGAGACCCAGTACTTC.

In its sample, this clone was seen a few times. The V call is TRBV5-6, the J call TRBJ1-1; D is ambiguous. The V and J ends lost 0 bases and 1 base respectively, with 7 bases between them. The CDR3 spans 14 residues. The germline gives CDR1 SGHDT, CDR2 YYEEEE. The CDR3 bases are TGTGCCAGCAGCTTGGGCGGAAAGAACACTGAAGCTTTCTTT. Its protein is CASSLGGKNTEAFF. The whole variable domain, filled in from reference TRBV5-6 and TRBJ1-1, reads DAGVTQSPTHLIKTRGQQVTLRCSPKSGHDTVSWYQQALGQGPQFIFQYYEEEERQRGNFPDRFSGHQFPNYSSELNVNALLLGDSALYLCASSLGGKNTEAFFGQGTRLTVV.

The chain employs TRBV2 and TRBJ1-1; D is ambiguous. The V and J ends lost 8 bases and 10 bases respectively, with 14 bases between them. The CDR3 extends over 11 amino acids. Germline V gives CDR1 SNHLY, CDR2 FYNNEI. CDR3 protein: CASLIGGPAFF. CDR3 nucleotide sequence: TGTGCCAGCCTGATAGGAGGGCCAGCTTTCTTT. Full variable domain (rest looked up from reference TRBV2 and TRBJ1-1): EPEVTQTPSHQVTQMGQEVILRCVPISNHLYFYWYRQILGQKVEFLVSFYNNEISEKSEIFDDQFSVERPDGSNFTLKIRSTKLEDSAMYFCASLIGGPAFFGQGTRLTVV.

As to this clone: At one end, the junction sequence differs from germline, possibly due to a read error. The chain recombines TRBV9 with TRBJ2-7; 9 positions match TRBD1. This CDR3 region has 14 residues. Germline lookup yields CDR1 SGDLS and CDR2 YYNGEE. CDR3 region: CASSAGQGPKGTNF. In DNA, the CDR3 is TGTGCCAGCAGCGCCGGACAGGGGCCTAAAGGGACCAACTTC.

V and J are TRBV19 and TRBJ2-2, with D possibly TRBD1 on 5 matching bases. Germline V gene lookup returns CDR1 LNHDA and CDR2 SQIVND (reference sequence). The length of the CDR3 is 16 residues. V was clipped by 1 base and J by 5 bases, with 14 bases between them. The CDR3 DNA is TGTGCCAGTAGTATAGGCCAACAGGAATTTACCGGGGAGCTGTTTTTT. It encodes CASSIGQQEFTGELFF.

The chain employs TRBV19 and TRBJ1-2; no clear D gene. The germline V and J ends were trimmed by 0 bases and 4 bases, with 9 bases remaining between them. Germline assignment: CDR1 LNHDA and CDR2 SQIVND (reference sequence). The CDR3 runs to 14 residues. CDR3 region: CASSIETRTYGYTF. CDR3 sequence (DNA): TGTGCCAGTAGTATAGAGACTAGGACCTATGGCTACACCTTC.

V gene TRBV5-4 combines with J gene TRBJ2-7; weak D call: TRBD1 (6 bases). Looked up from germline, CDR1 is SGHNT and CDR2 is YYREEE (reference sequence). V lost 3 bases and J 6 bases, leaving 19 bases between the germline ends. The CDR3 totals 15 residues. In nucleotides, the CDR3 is TGTGCCAGCAGCTCCGAACAGGGCTCCCGGGGCGAGCAGTACTTC. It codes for CASSSEQGSRGEQYF.

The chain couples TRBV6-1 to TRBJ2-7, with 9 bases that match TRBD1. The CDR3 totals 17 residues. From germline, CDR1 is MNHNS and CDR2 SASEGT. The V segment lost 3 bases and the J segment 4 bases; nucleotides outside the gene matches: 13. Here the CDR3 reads CASSEVADGTGLYEQYF. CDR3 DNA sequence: TGTGCCAGCAGTGAGGTGGCAGACGGGACAGGGTTGTACGAGCAGTACTTC.

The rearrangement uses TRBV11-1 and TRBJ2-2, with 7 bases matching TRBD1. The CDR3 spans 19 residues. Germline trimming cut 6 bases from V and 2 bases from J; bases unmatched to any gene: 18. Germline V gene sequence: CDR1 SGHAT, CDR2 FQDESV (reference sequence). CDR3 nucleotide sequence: TGTGCCAGCAGTACGCCCCGGTGGACAGGAGACGTAAACACCGGGGAGCTGTTTTTT. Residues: CASSTPRWTGDVNTGELFF.

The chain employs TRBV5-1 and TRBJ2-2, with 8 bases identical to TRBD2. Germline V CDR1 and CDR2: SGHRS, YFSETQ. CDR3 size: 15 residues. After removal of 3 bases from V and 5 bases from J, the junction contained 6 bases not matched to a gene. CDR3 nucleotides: TGCGCCAGCAGCTCGGCGGGGGGCCCGACCGGGGAGCTGTTTTTT. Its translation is CASSSAGGPTGELFF.

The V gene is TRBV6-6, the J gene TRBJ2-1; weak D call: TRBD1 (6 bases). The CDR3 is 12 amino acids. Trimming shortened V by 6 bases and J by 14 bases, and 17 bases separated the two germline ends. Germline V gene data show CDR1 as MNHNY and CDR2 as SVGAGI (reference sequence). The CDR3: CASSPTGTGEFF. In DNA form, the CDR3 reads TGTGCCAGCAGCCCCACAGGGACCGGGGAGTTCTTC.

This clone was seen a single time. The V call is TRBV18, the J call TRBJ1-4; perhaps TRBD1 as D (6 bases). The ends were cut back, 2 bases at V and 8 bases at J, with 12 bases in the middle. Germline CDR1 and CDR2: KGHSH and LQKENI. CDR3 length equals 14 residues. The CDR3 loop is CASSPGGMGEKLFF. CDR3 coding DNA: TGTGCCAGCTCACCAGGGGGCATGGGAGAAAAACTGTTTTTT.

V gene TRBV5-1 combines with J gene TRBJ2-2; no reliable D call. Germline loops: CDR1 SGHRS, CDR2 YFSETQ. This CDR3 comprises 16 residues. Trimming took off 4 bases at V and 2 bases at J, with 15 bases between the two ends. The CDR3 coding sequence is TGCGCCAGCAGCCCCCGTGGCAGAGGAAACACCGGGGAGCTGTTTTTT. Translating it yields CASSPRGRGNTGELFF. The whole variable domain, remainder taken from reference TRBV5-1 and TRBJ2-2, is KAGVTQTPRYLIKTRGQQVTLSCSPISGHRSVSWYQQTPGQGLQFLFEYFSETQRNKGNFPGRFSGRQFSNSRSEMNVSTLELGDSALYLCASSPRGRGNTGELFFGEGSRLTVL.

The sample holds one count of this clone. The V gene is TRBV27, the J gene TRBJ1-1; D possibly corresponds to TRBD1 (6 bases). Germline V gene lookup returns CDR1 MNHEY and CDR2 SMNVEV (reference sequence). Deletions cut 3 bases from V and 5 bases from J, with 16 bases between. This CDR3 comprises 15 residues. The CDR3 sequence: CASSFTGGAWTEAFF. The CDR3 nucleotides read TGTGCCAGCAGTTTTACGGGGGGCGCATGGACTGAAGCTTTCTTT.

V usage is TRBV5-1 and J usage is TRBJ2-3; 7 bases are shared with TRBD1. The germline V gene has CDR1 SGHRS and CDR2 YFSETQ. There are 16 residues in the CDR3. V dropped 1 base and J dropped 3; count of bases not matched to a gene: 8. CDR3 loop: CASSLTTGKPTDTQYF. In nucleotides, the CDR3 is TGCGCCAGCAGCTTGACGACAGGGAAACCTACAGATACGCAGTATTTT.

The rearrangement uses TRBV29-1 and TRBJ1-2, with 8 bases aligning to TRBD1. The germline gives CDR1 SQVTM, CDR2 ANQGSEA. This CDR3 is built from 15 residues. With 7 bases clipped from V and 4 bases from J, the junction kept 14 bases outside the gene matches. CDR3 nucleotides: TGCAGCGGACAAACAGGAATGACAGGGGTCTATGGCTACACCTTC. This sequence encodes CSGQTGMTGVYGYTF. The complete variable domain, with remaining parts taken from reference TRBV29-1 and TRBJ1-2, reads SAVISQKPSRDICQRGTSLTIQCQVDSQVTMMFWYRQQPGQSLTLIATANQGSEATYESGFVIDKFPISRPNLTFSTLTVSNMSPEDSSIYLCSGQTGMTGVYGYTFGSGTRLTVV.

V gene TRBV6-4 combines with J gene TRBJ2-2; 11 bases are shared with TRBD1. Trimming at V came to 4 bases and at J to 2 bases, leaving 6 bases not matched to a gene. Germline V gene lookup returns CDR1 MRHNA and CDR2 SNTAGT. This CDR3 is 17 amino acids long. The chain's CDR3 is CASSASWTGGNTGELFF. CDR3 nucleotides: TGTGCCAGCAGTGCAAGTTGGACAGGGGGCAACACCGGGGAGCTGTTTTTT.

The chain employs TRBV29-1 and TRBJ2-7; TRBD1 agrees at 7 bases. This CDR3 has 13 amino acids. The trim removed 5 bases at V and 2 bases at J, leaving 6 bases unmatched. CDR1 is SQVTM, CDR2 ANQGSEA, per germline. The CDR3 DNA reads TGCAGCGTTTCCCTAGGGACAGCCTACGAGCAGTACTTC. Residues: CSVSLGTAYEQYF.

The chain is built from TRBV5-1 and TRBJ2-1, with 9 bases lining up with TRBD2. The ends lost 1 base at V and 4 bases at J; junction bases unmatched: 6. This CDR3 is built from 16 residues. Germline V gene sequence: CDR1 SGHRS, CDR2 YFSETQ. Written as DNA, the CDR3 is TGCGCCAGCAGCTTGAGCTCGGGACTAGCTTACAATGAGCAGTTCTTC. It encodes CASSLSSGLAYNEQFF.

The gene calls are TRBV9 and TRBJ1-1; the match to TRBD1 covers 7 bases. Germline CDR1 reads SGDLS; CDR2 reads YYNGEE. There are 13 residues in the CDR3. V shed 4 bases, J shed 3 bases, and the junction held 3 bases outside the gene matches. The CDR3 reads CASSTGQDTEAFF. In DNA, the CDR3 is TGTGCCAGCAGCACCGGACAGGACACTGAAGCTTTCTTT. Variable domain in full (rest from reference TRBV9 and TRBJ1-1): DSGVTQTPKHLITATGQRVTLRCSPRSGDLSVYWYQQSLDQGLQFLIQYYNGEERAKGNILERFSAQQFPDLHSELNLSSLELGDSALYFCASSTGQDTEAFFGQGTRLTVV.